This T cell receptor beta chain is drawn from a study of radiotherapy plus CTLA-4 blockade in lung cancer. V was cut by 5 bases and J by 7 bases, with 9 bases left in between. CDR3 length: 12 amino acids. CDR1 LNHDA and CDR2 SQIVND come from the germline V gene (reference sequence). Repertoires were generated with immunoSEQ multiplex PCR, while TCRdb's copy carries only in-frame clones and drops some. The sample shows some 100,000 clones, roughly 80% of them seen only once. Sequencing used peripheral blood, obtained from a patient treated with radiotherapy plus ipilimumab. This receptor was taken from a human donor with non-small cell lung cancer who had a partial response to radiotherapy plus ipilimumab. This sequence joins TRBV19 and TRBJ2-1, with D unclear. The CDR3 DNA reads TGTGCCAGTAGTTCCAGATGGAATGAGCAGTTCTTC. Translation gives CASSSRWNEQFF.